The present entry profiles one TCR beta chain with its context. Its target is unknown. CDR1 and CDR2 (germline): SGHAT, FQNNGV. The CDR3 contains 15 residues. Trimming left V 1 base short and J 6 bases short, with 13 bases between. The source of the sample is a study of cytomegalovirus exposure and HLA in healthy donors. Whole-study results and caveats: In an earlier analysis, productive rearrangement rates for most beta V segments clustered near 87% or 30%. Analysis performed later showed TCR beta chains linked to HLA being more clonally expanded than equally common others.

PCR amplification relied on 60 Vbeta primers (plus 13 Jbeta primers). Repertoires were generated with immunoSEQ multiplex PCR, while TCRdb's copy carries only in-frame clones and drops some. The data show about 200,000 clones, around 79% seen once. Sequenced: PBMCs. The rearrangement joins TRBV11-2 to TRBJ2-1, with D unresolved. The sequence derives from a girl aged 2 to 9 in good health and CMV-seronegative. CDR3 sequence reads: CASSLGAGPGNEQFF. Here the CDR3 DNA reads TGTGCCAGCAGCTTAGGAGCAGGTCCCGGCAATGAGCAGTTCTTC.